The text below deals with one T cell receptor beta chain. This specimen comes from a study of T cells in narcolepsy. The CDR3 extends over 18 amino acids. Looked up from germline, CDR1 is MDHEN and CDR2 is SYDVKM. Trimming pared 2 bases from V and 1 base from J, leaving 21 bases between. Data came from immunoSEQ multiplex PCR; TCRdb stores just in-frame clones and leaves some out. The profile shows some 29,000 clones, 87% of them singletons. The source of this sequence is a human donor in good health. The sequenced sample was memory (CD45RA-) CD4+ T cells from blood. This chain uses TRBV28 with TRBJ2-7; D may be TRBD1 (5 bases). In DNA form, the CDR3 reads TGTGCCAGCAGTTTACAAGGGGCAGGGCCCCCAGGGTCCTACGAGCAGTACTTC. Protein product: CASSLQGAGPPGSYEQYF.